This T cell receptor (beta chain) appears in the sequencing data of a study of blood T cell repertoires in COVID-19. Across the whole study: There were acute and convalescent COVID-19 samples, and they came from the United States, Italy and Spain. Sample material is recorded as cDNA or gDNA derived from T cells, B-cell-depleted T cells, or PBMCs.

TCRdb's copy holds only in-frame clones and misses some; the assay was immunoSEQ multiplex PCR. Of 90,000 to 130,000 clones in the sample, about 81% were seen once. The germline V gene encodes CDR1 MDHEN and CDR2 SYDVKM. Trimming took 4 bases from V and 5 from J, leaving 14 bases between them. CDR3 length: 14 amino acids. This clonotype was obtained from a man aged 65-85 years with acute or convalescent COVID-19. V usage is TRBV28 and J usage is TRBJ1-1; TRBD1 might be the D (6 bases). Material for sequencing was peripheral blood. The CDR3 sequence: CASSSLRQGTEAFF. DNA for the CDR3: TGTGCCAGCAGTTCCCTTCGTCAGGGGACTGAAGCTTTCTTT.